The sequence of this T cell receptor (beta chain) was determined in a study of blood T cell repertoires in COVID-19. As originally analysed: For nucleated cells, counts were estimated from reference gene primer amplification. Assay used: immunoSEQ multiplex PCR; TCRdb lists only in-frame clones, some missing. That table is the source of V, J and clone size, and D and trimming were worked out from the DNA. The table includes about 92,000 clones, over 75% detected once. This clone was seen only once. In germline, CDR1 is MNHEY, CDR2 SVGEGT. V gave up 2 bases and J gave up 0 bases, with 17 bases separating them. The CDR3 has 19 amino acids.

This TCR was recovered from an elderly woman with active or convalescent COVID-19. The chain has TRBV6-2 or TRBV6-3 and TRBJ2-6; D uncertain. The sample was peripheral blood. The CDR3 sequence is CASSYADAPLFSGANVLTF. CDR3 sequence (DNA): TGTGCCAGCAGTTACGCAGATGCTCCTTTGTTCTCTGGGGCCAACGTCCTGACTTTC.